This entry lists 30 T cell receptor beta chains sequenced from one sample in a study of spatial heterogeneity in lung cancer. Noted time point: blood at routine non-recurrence follow-up after resection. Unsorted whole RNA samples from tumor, nontumor lung or frozen PBMC were sequenced. TCRdb used MiXCR to reprocess the 5' RACE reads, holding one entry per CDR3 protein. The table records about 120,000 distinct CDR3 sequences, more than 9% of them present only once. This material consisted of PBMCs, taken at follow-up. These receptors were taken from a male donor with early-stage non-small cell lung cancer.

Ten or more counts support this clonotype. The chain couples TRBV3-1 to TRBJ2-7, with TRBD1 matching over 10 bases. V lost 0 bases, J lost 4 bases, and 6 bases stayed unmatched. Germline loops: CDR1 LGHDT, CDR2 YNNKEL (reference sequence). This CDR3 region has 16 residues. CDR3 nucleotides: TGTGCCAGCAGCCAAGACACCGGGACAGGGGTTTACGAGCAGTACTTC. Translation gives CASSQDTGTGVYEQYF.

For this clonotype: The CDR3 does not close with the conserved phenylalanine or tryptophan, likely indicating a read error. No DNA is shown, since the ends of the CDR3 on it are uncertain; the CDR3 is the one TCRdb lists. This rearrangement joins TRBV12-3 or TRBV12-4 to TRBJ1-2; TRBD1, the table's D call, was not compared with the DNA. The CDR3 is 12 residues long, counting both termini. The chain's CDR3 is CASSFSRQGLIT.

This clonotype came up many times. The chain joins TRBV12-3 or TRBV12-4 to TRBJ1-1; 7 nucleotides align to TRBD1. This CDR3 has 14 amino acids. The trim removed 6 bases at V and 5 bases at J, leaving 9 bases unmatched. The CDR3 here is CASSVNRGGTEAFF. The CDR3 coding sequence is TGTGCCAGCAGCGTGAACAGGGGAGGGACTGAAGCTTTCTTT.

This clonotype is classed as medium-sized. The chain employs TRBV28 and TRBJ1-1; the D gene is possibly TRBD1 (5 bases). This CDR3 comprises 14 residues. Germline CDR1 MDHEN, CDR2 SYDVKM. The V and J ends lost 5 bases and 3 bases respectively, with 13 bases between them. Here the CDR3 DNA reads TGTGCCAGCAGTCCGGGGGGTTGGGACACTGAAGCTTTCTTT. Encoded protein: CASSPGGWDTEAFF.

There are a few counts of this clonotype. The rearrangement joins TRBV20-1 to TRBJ1-2; TRBD1 aligns across 7 bases. Trimming removed 2 bases from V and 6 bases from J; junction bases left unmatched: 9. Germline V gene sequence: CDR1 DFQATT, CDR2 SNEGSKA (reference sequence). There are 14 residues in the CDR3. In DNA, the CDR3 is TGCAGTGCTAGACGTGAAACAGGGGTCCATGGCTACACCTTC. The encoded protein is CSARRETGVHGYTF.

DNA of the CDR3: TGTGCCAGCAGCCAAGACGGAACTAGCGGGGGCTTAGATACGCAGTATTTT. This translates into CASSQDGTSGGLDTQYF. The chain joins TRBV4-2 to TRBJ2-3; 11 bases line up with TRBD2. Unmatched junction bases numbered 7, after V lost 0 bases and J lost 5 bases. In germline, CDR1 is LGHNA, CDR2 YNFKEQ. This CDR3 comprises 17 residues.

Only a few counts were recorded for this clonotype. The chain combines TRBV9 with TRBJ1-1, with TRBD1 identical over 7 bases. This CDR3 comprises 16 residues. V lost 4 bases, J lost 0 bases, and 9 bases stayed unmatched. The germline gives CDR1 SGDLS, CDR2 YYNGEE. As DNA, the CDR3 is TGTGCCAGCAGCTCCCGAACAGGGGTCATGAACACTGAAGCTTTCTTT. This sequence encodes CASSSRTGVMNTEAFF.

This clonotype was detected many times. The rearrangement joins TRBV5-5 to TRBJ1-6, with a weak D call TRBD1 (6 bases). Germline values: CDR1 SGHKS, CDR2 YYEKEE (reference sequence). This CDR3 is built from 14 residues. Trimming shortened V by 3 bases and J by 9 bases, and 13 bases separated the two germline ends. CDR3 region: CASSSTDSRSPLHF. The CDR3 bases are TGTGCCAGCAGCTCCACGGACAGTCGTTCACCCCTCCACTTT.

The chain carries TRBV5-1 and TRBJ2-2; D is ambiguous. The V gene lost 6 bases and the J gene lost 2 bases, with 11 bases spanning the gap. Per the germline V gene, CDR1 is SGHRS and CDR2 is YFSETQ. The CDR3 has 14 residues. The CDR3 region has the DNA TGCGCCAGCAAGGCCCCACCTAACACCGGGGAGCTGTTTTTT. This gives the protein CASKAPPNTGELFF.

This clonotype occurred many times. This rearrangement joins TRBV20-1 to TRBJ1-2, with D possibly matching TRBD1 (5 bases). The CDR3 runs 15 residues. Germline CDR1 DFQATT, CDR2 SNEGSKA (reference sequence). The V and J ends lost 6 bases and 3 bases respectively, with 20 bases between them. CDR3 sequence: CSAVPGTSRDYGYTF. The CDR3 bases are TGCAGTGCCGTTCCCGGGACCTCTCGGGACTATGGCTACACCTTC.

This clonotype has just a few counts. This sequence joins TRBV27 and TRBJ1-4; TRBD1 matches at 8 bases. CDR1 and CDR2 (germline): MNHEY, SMNVEV (reference sequence). V was pared by 6 bases and J by 0 bases, with 18 bases of the junction left unmatched. CDR3 length equals 20 residues. The CDR3 protein is CASSLFGAGGGSSTNEKLFF. The CDR3 region has the DNA TGTGCCAGCAGCCTTTTCGGCGCAGGGGGCGGGAGTTCAACTAATGAAAAACTGTTTTTT.

This clonotype came up a few times. The genes are TRBV7-8 and TRBJ1-1; D ambiguous. This CDR3 is 14 amino acids long. Trimming cost V 5 bases and J 1 base, with 11 bases left between them. In germline, CDR1 is SGHVS, CDR2 FQNEAQ. CDR3 sequence: CASSISPGNTEAFF. In DNA form, the CDR3 reads TGTGCCAGCAGCATAAGTCCGGGGAACACTGAAGCTTTCTTT.

This clonotype was detected only a few times. CDR3 bases: TGTGCCAGCAGCCTTCGAGGACAGGGATATAGCAATCAGCCCCAGCATTTT. This codes for CASSLRGQGYSNQPQHF. This chain joins TRBV7-8 and TRBJ1-5; TRBD1 aligns across 8 bases. The CDR3 covers 17 residues. CDR1 and CDR2 (germline): SGHVS, FQNEAQ. With 5 bases clipped from V and 0 bases from J, the junction kept 9 bases outside the gene matches.

The chain links TRBV5-4 to TRBJ2-3, with 12 nucleotides matching TRBD2. The CDR3 length is 15 residues. The germline gives CDR1 SGHNT, CDR2 YYREEE (reference sequence). The V gene end was trimmed by 4 bases and the J gene end by 6 bases; junction bases not matched to a gene: 6. The CDR3 here is CASSLGLAGSDTQYF. The CDR3 nucleotides are TGTGCCAGCAGCCTTGGACTAGCGGGGTCCGATACGCAGTATTTT. Full variable domain (remainder filled in from reference TRBV5-4 and TRBJ2-3): ETGVTQSPTHLIKTRGQQVTLRCSSQSGHNTVSWYQQALGQGPQFIFQYYREEENGRGNFPPRFSGLQFPNYSSELNVNALELDDSALYLCASSLGLAGSDTQYFGPGTRLTVL.

This clonotype was recorded many times. The V and J genes are TRBV7-3 and TRBJ2-5; D is unresolved. This CDR3 has 12 amino acids. Trimming shortened V by 3 bases and J by 7 bases, and 9 bases separated the two germline ends. Germline V CDR1 and CDR2: SGHTA, FQGTGA. The CDR3 reads CASSLDAGTQYF. The DNA for the CDR3 is TGTGCCAGCAGCTTGGACGCCGGGACCCAGTACTTC.

The chain is built from TRBV6-5 and TRBJ1-4; D is unresolved. Deletions cut 6 bases from V and 5 bases from J, with 16 bases between. CDR1 and CDR2 from the germline V gene are MNHEY and SVGAGI. The CDR3 is 15 amino acids. The CDR3 DNA reads TGTGCCAGCAGACCCGGCCTTGTCCCCAATGAAAAACTGTTTTTT. As protein: CASRPGLVPNEKLFF.

This clonotype was counted at least ten times. The V call is TRBV29-1, the J call TRBJ1-3, with D unclear. The germline V gene has CDR1 SQVTM and CDR2 ANQGSEA. Trimming removed 3 bases from V and 2 bases from J, with 5 bases in between. The CDR3 totals 12 residues. CDR3 sequence (DNA): TGCAGCGTTGAGTATCCTGGAAACACCATATATTTT. Amino acid sequence: CSVEYPGNTIYF.

The chain recombines TRBV6-5 with TRBJ2-3; TRBD2 is a possible D gene (6 bases). Trimming removed 2 bases at V and 4 bases at J, with 13 bases between. Germline V lookup: CDR1 MNHEY, CDR2 SVGAGI. There are 15 residues in the CDR3. CDR3 coding DNA: TGTGCCAGCAGTTACGGGGGGTCCCGCCCAGATACGCAGTATTTT. This gives the protein CASSYGGSRPDTQYF.

This clonotype has at least ten counts. J is TRBJ2-7 and V is TRBV4-2; unclear D gene. Germline V lookup: CDR1 LGHNA, CDR2 YNFKEQ. The CDR3 sequence is 16 residues long. Trimming took 0 bases from V and 1 from J, leaving 13 bases between them. The CDR3 region has the DNA TGTGCCAGCAGCCAAGAGGGCCAGCCAACATCCTACGAGCAGTACTTC. This translates into CASSQEGQPTSYEQYF.

In its sample, this clonotype was seen many times. This sequence joins TRBV28 and TRBJ1-2; D is perhaps TRBD1 (6 bases). This CDR3 comprises 13 residues. Germline V gene data show CDR1 as MDHEN and CDR2 as SYDVKM. V gave up 5 bases and J gave up 3 bases, with 10 bases separating them. This CDR3 is CASSPGADYGYTF. The CDR3 DNA follows: TGTGCCAGCAGTCCGGGGGCCGACTATGGCTACACCTTC.

The genes are TRBV16 and TRBJ2-1, with TRBD1 identical over 9 bases. CDR3 length: 15 residues. V dropped 3 bases and J dropped 3; count of bases not matched to a gene: 3. Germline V gene sequence: CDR1 KGHSY, CDR2 FQNENV. CDR3 in amino acids: CASSQGGQGYNEQFF. DNA for the CDR3: TGTGCCAGCAGCCAGGGGGGACAGGGCTACAATGAGCAGTTCTTC.

This clonotype came up many times. This sequence joins TRBV20-1 and TRBJ1-1; the match to TRBD1 covers 7 bases. The CDR3 length is 12 residues. The V and J ends lost 4 bases and 5 bases, in that order; junction bases with no gene match: 4. CDR1 and CDR2 from the germline V gene are DFQATT and SNEGSKA (reference sequence). The CDR3 sequence is CSATGGLTEAFF. DNA for the CDR3: TGCAGTGCTACAGGGGGGTTGACTGAAGCTTTCTTT.

This clonotype was found a few times. This sequence joins TRBV20-1 and TRBJ2-5; 8 positions match TRBD1. J lost 5 bases, V lost 1 base, and 9 bases had no gene match. The CDR3 sequence is 15 residues long. Germline lookup yields CDR1 DFQATT and CDR2 SNEGSKA (reference sequence). CDR3 amino acids: CSARARTGSDETQYF. CDR3 sequence (DNA): TGCAGTGCTAGAGCCCGGACAGGGAGTGATGAGACCCAGTACTTC.

This clonotype was seen many times. This chain joins TRBV2 and TRBJ2-1; a possible D gene is TRBD1 (6 bases). This CDR3 comprises 14 residues. Germline lookup yields CDR1 SNHLY and CDR2 FYNNEI. V lost 1 base and J 5 bases, leaving 9 bases between the germline ends. The CDR3 protein is CASSEGGRDNEQFF. CDR3 bases: TGTGCCAGCAGTGAAGGGGGGCGAGACAATGAGCAGTTCTTC.

This clonotype was seen at least ten times. The chain is built from TRBV12-3 or TRBV12-4 and TRBJ1-1; maybe TRBD1 (6 bases). The CDR3 extends over 13 amino acids. Trimming took off 6 bases at V and 8 bases at J, with 16 bases between the two ends. CDR3 nucleotides: TGTGCCAGCAGATCAACAGGGACTCGGGAAGCTTTCTTT. As protein: CASRSTGTREAFF.

The gene calls are TRBV5-4 and TRBJ2-6; unclear D gene. V lost 2 bases and J 0 bases, leaving 6 bases between the germline ends. The CDR3 spans 15 residues. Per germline, CDR1 SGHNT and CDR2 YYREEE (reference sequence). CDR3 loop: CASSFPLSGANVLTF. In nucleotides, the CDR3 is TGTGCCAGCAGCTTTCCCCTCTCTGGGGCCAACGTCCTGACTTTC.

This clonotype was detected ten times or more. The chain is built from TRBV20-1 and TRBJ2-2; TRBD2 agrees at 9 bases. V lost 6 bases and J lost 2; bases outside the gene matches: 7. CDR3 length: 15 amino acids. Germline V lookup: CDR1 DFQATT, CDR2 SNEGSKA (reference sequence). CDR3 protein: CSAPRLAVNTGELFF. The CDR3 DNA reads TGCAGTGCGCCCAGACTAGCGGTTAACACCGGGGAGCTGTTTTTT.

This chain joins TRBV24-1 and TRBJ2-2; D may be TRBD2 (6 bases). CDR3 size: 15 residues. The germline V and J ends were trimmed by 1 base and 4 bases, with 9 bases remaining between them. CDR1 KGHDR and CDR2 SFDVKD come from the germline V gene. CDR3 coding DNA: TGTGCCACCAGTGATTTTCGGGGAGGCACCGGGGAGCTGTTTTTT. It is translated as CATSDFRGGTGELFF.

This clonotype was seen a handful of times. This chain joins TRBV2 and TRBJ1-5; D remains ambiguous. Per germline, CDR1 SNHLY and CDR2 FYNNEI. This CDR3 is 13 amino acids long. V was clipped by 1 base and J by 9 bases, with 10 bases between them. The CDR3 loop reads CASSEEGSSPQHF. The CDR3 coding sequence is TGTGCCAGCAGTGAAGAAGGGTCTTCGCCCCAGCATTTT.

This clonotype occurred many times. This chain links TRBV27 with TRBJ2-6, with 8 positions matching TRBD1. Germline loops: CDR1 MNHEY, CDR2 SMNVEV (reference sequence). The CDR3 loop spans 18 amino acids. Trimming at V came to 5 bases and at J to 4 bases, leaving 13 bases not matched to a gene. The CDR3 sequence is CASSTPGTGYAGANVLTF. Written as DNA, the CDR3 is TGTGCCAGCAGTACGCCCGGGACAGGATATGCCGGGGCCAACGTCCTGACTTTC.